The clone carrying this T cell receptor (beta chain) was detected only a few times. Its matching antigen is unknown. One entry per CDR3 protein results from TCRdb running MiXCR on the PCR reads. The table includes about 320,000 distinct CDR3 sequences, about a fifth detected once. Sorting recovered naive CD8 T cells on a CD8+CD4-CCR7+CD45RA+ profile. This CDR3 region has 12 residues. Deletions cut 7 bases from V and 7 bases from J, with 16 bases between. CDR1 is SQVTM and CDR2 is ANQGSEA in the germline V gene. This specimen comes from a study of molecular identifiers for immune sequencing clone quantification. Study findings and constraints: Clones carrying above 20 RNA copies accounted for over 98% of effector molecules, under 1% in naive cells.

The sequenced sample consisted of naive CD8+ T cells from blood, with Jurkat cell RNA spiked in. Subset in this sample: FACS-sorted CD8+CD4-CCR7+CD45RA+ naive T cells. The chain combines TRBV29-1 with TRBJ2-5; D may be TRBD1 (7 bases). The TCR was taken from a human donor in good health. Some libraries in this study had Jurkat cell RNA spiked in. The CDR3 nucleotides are TGCAGCGAGTTGACAGGGCGGGGGACCCAGTACTTC. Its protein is CSELTGRGTQYF.